A selection of T cell receptor beta chains follows, all from one sample in a study of blood T cell repertoires in COVID-19. Repertoires were generated with immunoSEQ multiplex PCR, while TCRdb's copy carries only in-frame clones and drops some. The data show around 260,000 clones, roughly nine tenths seen once. Sequenced input: peripheral blood. All receptors derive from a man aged 40-49 years who had recovered from COVID-19. CDR3s leave out the opening cysteine and the closing phenylalanine or tryptophan.

cdr3_length v_call cdr3_aa
10 TRBV6-5 ASRGVQGRAF
12 TRBV5-5 ASSPDPGKETQY
15 TRBV11-2 ASSSIRTSVNTGELF
11 TRBV19 ASRTGTGFGYT
13 TRBV7-2 ASSLVPGRSHEQY
9 TRBV29-1 SVYMNTEAF
12 TRBV20-1 SASSRDSTDTQY
10 TRBV30 AWSEVRNTIY
14 TRBV28 ASSFGGLRGNQPQH
11 TRBV29-1 SVRGPESTEAF
13 TRBV2 ASSSQDRDTGELF
19 TRBV19 ASRRRIGRTERTSETNEQF
10 TRBV2 ASGGPLYEQY
13 TRBV10-3 ASRAGGIFGGELF
13 TRBV19 ASIPRGRVNTEAF
12 TRBV10-2 ASSEPGSNQPQH
9 TRBV6-5 ASRMTGKQY